Presented here are 5 T cell receptor beta chains from one specimen sequenced in a study of OX40 agonist ivuxolimab in advanced cancers. This table comes from immunoSEQ multiplex PCR, and its TCRdb copy is limited to in-frame clones, with some not included. The sample lists tens of thousands of clones; around 80% were seen once. This sample comprised CD4+ or CD8+ T cells sorted from blood, obtained in a trial of the OX40 agonist ivuxolimab. These receptors came from an adult with an advanced solid tumor such as melanoma, head and neck, liver or kidney cancer.

V and J are TRBV19 and TRBJ2-7, with 9 bases matching TRBD1. The CDR3 covers 14 residues. J was trimmed by 8 bases and V by 5 bases; bases with no gene match: 10. Germline loops: CDR1 LNHDA, CDR2 SQIVND (reference sequence). This CDR3 is CASSSRQGVYKQYF. CDR3 bases: TGTGCCAGTAGTTCCCGACAGGGGGTATACAAGCAGTACTTC.

The chain is built from TRBV28 and TRBJ2-7; perhaps TRBD1 as D (5 bases). Trimming took 3 bases from V and 2 from J, leaving 11 bases between them. CDR1 is MDHEN, CDR2 SYDVKM, per germline. The CDR3 loop spans 14 amino acids. The CDR3 nucleotides are TGTGCCAGCAGTTTTGCCAGGGCTACCTACGAGCAGTACTTC. Translating gives CASSFARATYEQYF.

The chain has TRBV9 and TRBJ2-7; no clear D gene. This CDR3 contains 15 residues. Trimming took 0 bases from V and 2 from J, leaving 12 bases between them. Germline-derived CDR1 and CDR2 are SGDLS and YYNGEE. For the CDR3, the DNA is TGTGCCAGCAGCGTAGGGGCGACAAGGGCCTACGAGCAGTACTTC. It yields the protein CASSVGATRAYEQYF.

The chain recombines TRBV4-1 with TRBJ1-6; D may be TRBD1 (6 bases). V gave up 2 bases and J gave up 0 bases, with 14 bases separating them. From germline, CDR1 is MGHRA and CDR2 YSYEKL. This CDR3 has 18 residues. CDR3 in amino acids: CASSQPAGGRSYNSPLHF. The CDR3 region has the DNA TGCGCCAGCAGCCAACCGGCCGGGGGCCGCTCCTATAATTCACCCCTCCACTTT.

V is TRBV2 and J is TRBJ2-3, with 10 bases lining up with TRBD2. Trimming cost V 1 base and J 5 bases; bases outside gene matches: 9. Germline CDR1 is SNHLY and CDR2 is FYNNEI. This CDR3 is 17 amino acids long. CDR3 DNA sequence: TGTGCCAGCAGTGAAGACCTAGCGGGGGTTCAGGGAGATACGCAGTATTTT. Translation: CASSEDLAGVQGDTQYF.